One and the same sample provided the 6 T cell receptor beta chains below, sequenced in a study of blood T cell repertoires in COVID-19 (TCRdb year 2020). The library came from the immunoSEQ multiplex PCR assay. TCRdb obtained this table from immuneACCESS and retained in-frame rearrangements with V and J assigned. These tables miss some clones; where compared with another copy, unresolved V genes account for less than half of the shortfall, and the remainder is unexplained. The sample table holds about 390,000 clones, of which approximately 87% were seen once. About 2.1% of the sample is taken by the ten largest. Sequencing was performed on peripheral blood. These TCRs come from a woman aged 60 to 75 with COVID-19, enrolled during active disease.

For the CDR3, the DNA is TGTGCCAGCAGTGAAAGGAGCGGTTCACCCCTCCACTTT. This sequence encodes CASSERSGSPLHF. The chain couples TRBV2 to TRBJ1-6; no definite D call. CDR1 and CDR2 from the germline V gene are SNHLY and FYNNEI. The CDR3 sequence is 13 residues long. V gave up 2 bases and J gave up 9 bases, with 8 bases separating them.

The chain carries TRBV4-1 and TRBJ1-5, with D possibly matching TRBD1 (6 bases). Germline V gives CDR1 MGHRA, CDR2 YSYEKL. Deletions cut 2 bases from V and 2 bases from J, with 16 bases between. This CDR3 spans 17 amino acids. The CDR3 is CASSQWGLDIGNQPQHF. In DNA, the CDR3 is TGCGCCAGCAGCCAATGGGGGCTGGATATTGGCAATCAGCCCCAGCATTTT.

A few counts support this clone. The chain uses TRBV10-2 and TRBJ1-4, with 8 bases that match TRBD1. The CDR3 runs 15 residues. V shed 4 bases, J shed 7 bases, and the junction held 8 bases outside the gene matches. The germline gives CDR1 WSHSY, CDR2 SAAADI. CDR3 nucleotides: TGCGCCAGCAGTGCACCAGGGGGCGTGGGTGAAAAACTGTTTTTT. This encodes CASSAPGGVGEKLFF.

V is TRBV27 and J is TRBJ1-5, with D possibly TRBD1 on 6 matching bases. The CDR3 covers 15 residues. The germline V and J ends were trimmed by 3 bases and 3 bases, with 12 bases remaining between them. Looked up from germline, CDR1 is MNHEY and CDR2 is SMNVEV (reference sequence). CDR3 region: CASSLVTGPNQPQHF. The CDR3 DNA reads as TGTGCCAGCAGTTTGGTGACAGGTCCCAATCAGCCCCAGCATTTT.

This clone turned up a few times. The CDR3 loop is CASSFGSFNYGYTF. In nucleotides, the CDR3 is TGTGCCAGCAGCTTTGGCAGTTTTAACTATGGCTACACCTTC. J is TRBJ1-2 and V is TRBV5-4; D not certain. The length of the CDR3 is 14 residues. Between the trimmed V and J ends, which lost 2 bases and 1 base, there was a span of 9 bases. The germline V gene encodes CDR1 SGHNT and CDR2 YYREEE (reference sequence).

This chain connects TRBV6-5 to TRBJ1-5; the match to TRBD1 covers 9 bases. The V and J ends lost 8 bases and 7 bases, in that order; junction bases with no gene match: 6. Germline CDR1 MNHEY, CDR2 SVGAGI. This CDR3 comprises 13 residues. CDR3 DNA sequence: TGTGCCAGCTACAGGGGGCAGGGGCAGCCCCAGCATTTT. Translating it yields CASYRGQGQPQHF.